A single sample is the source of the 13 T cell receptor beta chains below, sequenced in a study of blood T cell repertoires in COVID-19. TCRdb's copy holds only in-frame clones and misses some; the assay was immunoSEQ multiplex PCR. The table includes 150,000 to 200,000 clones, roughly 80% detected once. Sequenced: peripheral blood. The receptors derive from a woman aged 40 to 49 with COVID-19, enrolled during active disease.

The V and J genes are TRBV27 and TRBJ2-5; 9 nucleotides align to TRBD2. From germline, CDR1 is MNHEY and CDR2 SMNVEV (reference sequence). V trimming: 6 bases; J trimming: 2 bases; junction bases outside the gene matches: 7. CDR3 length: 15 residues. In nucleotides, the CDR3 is TGTGCCAGCAGCGCGACTAGCGGCGTACAAGAGACCCAGTACTTC. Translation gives CASSATSGVQETQYF.

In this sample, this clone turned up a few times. Here the CDR3 reads CASSQTLGAEAFF. The DNA of the CDR3 is TGTGCCAGCAGCCAAACCTTAGGGGCTGAAGCTTTCTTT. This sequence joins TRBV3-1 (or the pseudogene TRBV3-2) and TRBJ1-1; the D gene is possibly TRBD1 (5 bases). V was cut by 2 bases and J by 6 bases, with 10 bases left in between. CDR1 is LGHDT, CDR2 YNNKEL, per germline (reference sequence). CDR3 length: 13 amino acids.

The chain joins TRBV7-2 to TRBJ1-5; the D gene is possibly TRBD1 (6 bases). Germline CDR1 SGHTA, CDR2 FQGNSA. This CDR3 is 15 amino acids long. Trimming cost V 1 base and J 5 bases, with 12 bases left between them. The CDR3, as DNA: TGTGCCAGCAGCTTAGGGTGGACAGATTATCAGCCCCAGCATTTT. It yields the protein CASSLGWTDYQPQHF.

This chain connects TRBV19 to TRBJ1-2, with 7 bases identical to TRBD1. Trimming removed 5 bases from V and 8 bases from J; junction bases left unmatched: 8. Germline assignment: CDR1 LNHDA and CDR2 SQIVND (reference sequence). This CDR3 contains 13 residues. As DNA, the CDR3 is TGTGCCAGTAGTTATGAGGGGGCGCGGGGCTACACCTTC. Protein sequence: CASSYEGARGYTF.

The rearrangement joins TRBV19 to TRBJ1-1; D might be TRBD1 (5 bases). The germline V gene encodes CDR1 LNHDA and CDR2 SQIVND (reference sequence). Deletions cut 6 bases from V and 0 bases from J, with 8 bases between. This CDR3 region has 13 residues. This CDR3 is CASRSGLNTEAFF. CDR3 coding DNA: TGTGCCAGTAGATCAGGGCTGAACACTGAAGCTTTCTTT. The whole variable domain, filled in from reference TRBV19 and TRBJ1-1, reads DGGITQSPKYLFRKEGQNVTLSCEQNLNHDAMYWYRQDPGQGLRLIYYSQIVNDFQKGDIAEGYSVSREKKESFPLTVTSAQKNPTAFYLCASRSGLNTEAFFGQGTRLTVV.

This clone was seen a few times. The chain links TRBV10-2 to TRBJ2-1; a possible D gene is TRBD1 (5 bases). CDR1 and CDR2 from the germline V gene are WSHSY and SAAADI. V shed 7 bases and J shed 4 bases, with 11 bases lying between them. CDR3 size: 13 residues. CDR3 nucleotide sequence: TGCGCCAGCAAAGTAAGGGGTTACAATGAGCAGTTCTTC. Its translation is CASKVRGYNEQFF.

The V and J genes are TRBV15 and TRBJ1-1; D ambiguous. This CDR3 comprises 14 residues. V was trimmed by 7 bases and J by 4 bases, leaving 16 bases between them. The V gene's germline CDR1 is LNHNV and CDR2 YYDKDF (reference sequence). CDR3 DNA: TGTGCCACCACCAAAAAGGGAGGGTTCACTGAAGCTTTCTTT. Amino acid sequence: CATTKKGGFTEAFF.

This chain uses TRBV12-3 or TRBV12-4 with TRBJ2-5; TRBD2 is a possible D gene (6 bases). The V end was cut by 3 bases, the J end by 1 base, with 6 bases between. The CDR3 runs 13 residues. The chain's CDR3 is CASSFGSQETQYF. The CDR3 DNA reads TGTGCCAGCAGTTTCGGGAGCCAAGAGACCCAGTACTTC.

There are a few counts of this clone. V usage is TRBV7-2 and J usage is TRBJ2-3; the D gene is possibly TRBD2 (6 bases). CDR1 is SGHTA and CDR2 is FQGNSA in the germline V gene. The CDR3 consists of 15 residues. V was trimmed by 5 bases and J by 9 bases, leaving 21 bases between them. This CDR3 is CASSGRELLMETQYF. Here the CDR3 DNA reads TGTGCCAGCAGCGGCCGGGAGCTTTTAATGGAGACGCAGTATTTT.

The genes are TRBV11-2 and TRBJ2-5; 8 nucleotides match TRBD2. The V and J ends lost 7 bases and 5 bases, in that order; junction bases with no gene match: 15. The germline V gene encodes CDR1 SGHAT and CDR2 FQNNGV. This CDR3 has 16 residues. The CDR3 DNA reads TGTGCCAGCACCACCGCTCGGGGGGGGCTTAGGGAGACCCAGTACTTC. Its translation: CASTTARGGLRETQYF.

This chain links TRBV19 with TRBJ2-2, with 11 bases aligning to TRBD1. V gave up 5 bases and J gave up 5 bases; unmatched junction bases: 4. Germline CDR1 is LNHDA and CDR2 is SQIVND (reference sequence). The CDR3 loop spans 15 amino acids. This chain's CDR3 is CASSDGTGGTGELFF. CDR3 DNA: TGTGCCAGTAGTGACGGGACAGGGGGAACCGGGGAGCTGTTTTTT. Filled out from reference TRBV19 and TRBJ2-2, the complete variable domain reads DGGITQSPKYLFRKEGQNVTLSCEQNLNHDAMYWYRQDPGQGLRLIYYSQIVNDFQKGDIAEGYSVSREKKESFPLTVTSAQKNPTAFYLCASSDGTGGTGELFFGEGSRLTVL.

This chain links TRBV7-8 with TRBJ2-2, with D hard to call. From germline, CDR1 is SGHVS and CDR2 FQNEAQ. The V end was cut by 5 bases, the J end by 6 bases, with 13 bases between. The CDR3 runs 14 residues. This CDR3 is CASSVTRSSGELFF. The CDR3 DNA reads TGTGCCAGCAGCGTAACACGTTCCTCCGGGGAGCTGTTTTTT.

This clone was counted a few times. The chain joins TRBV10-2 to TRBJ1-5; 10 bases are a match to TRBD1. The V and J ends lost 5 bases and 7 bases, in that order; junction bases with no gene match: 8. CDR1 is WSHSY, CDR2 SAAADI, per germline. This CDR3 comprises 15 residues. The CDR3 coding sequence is TGCGCCAGCAGTCTTGACAGGGGGCTGCGACAGCCCCAGCATTTT. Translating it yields CASSLDRGLRQPQHF.